This TCR beta chain was documented in a study of persistence of HIV-infected CD4 T cells. Overall study results and limits: Antigen-responding cells were enriched for degenerate expanded CDR3beta sequences.

A note on this clone: The antigen remains undetermined.

The CDR3 is made up of 15 amino acids. V was cut by 5 bases and J by 7 bases, with 18 bases left in between. The germline gives CDR1 MNHEY, CDR2 SVGAGI. Lysates of CMV-infected fibroblasts at 9 to 10 ug/mL stimulated these cells. Sorting selected CD4+ T cells upregulating both CD40 ligand and CD69. Adults with HIV-1 started suppressive ART while chronically infected. Anti-CD28/CD49d costimulation, CD40-blocking antibody and enfuvirtide were given to CD8-depleted PBMCs for 15 to 20 hours. Sequencing used immunoSEQ version 4 in survey mode. Template was genomic DNA at 8 to 10 ng/uL, with up to roughly 1 ug used per sample. Assay: immunoSEQ multiplex PCR; the TCRdb copy retains only in-frame clones and omits some. Here the sample spans just under 20,000 clones, roughly 74% being singletons.

This chain joins TRBV6-5 and TRBJ1-5, with a tentative D call TRBD1 (6 bases). Sample: CD4+ T cells sorted from PBMCs after approximately 20-hour stimulation, taken from a patient who received antiretroviral therapy. The source is an adult man with HIV who was CMV-seropositive. DNA for the CDR3: TGTGCCAGCAGTCGACCCCGAGGGGGTATACAGCCCCAGCATTTT. It specifies CASSRPRGGIQPQHF.